This record looks at one TCR beta chain sequence and its context. This entry is derived from a study of blood T cell repertoires in COVID-19. Across the study: Some COVID-19 samples were acute and others convalescent; all came from the United States, Italy and Spain. The analysed material was cDNA or gDNA that came from T cells, B-cell-depleted T cells, or PBMCs.

Source study methods: Estimation of nucleated cell counts relied on the amplification of reference gene primers. The method was immunoSEQ multiplex PCR; TCRdb's version includes in-frame clones alone and lacks a portion of them. The V and J calls and clone size come from that table; D and trimming were worked out from the DNA. The sample gives about 150,000 clones, 70% to 90% of which show up once; about 3.5% is in the top ten. The CDR3 is 18 residues long. Germline trimming cut 0 bases from V and 5 bases from J; bases unmatched to any gene: 11. Germline-derived CDR1 and CDR2 are SGDLS and YYNGEE. This TCR was recovered from a man between 65 and 85 years old with acute or convalescent COVID-19. Input material: peripheral blood. This rearrangement joins TRBV9 to TRBJ2-5; 12 bases match TRBD2. The CDR3 reads CASSVGASGRAGGETQYF. The CDR3 region has the DNA TGTGCCAGCAGCGTAGGGGCTAGCGGGAGGGCCGGGGGCGAGACCCAGTACTTC. The variable domain in full, with the rest retrieved from reference TRBV9 and TRBJ2-5, is DSGVTQTPKHLITATGQRVTLRCSPRSGDLSVYWYQQSLDQGLQFLIQYYNGEERAKGNILERFSAQQFPDLHSELNLSSLELGDSALYFCASSVGASGRAGGETQYFGPGTRLLVL.